This entry lists 2 T cell receptor beta chains sequenced from one sample in a study of CXCR3-negative and CXCR3-positive naive CD8 T cells. Overall study results and limits: Researchers report that CXCR3-positive naive cells carry more hydrophobic TRB CDR3s than CXCR3-negative naive cells.

No antigen is known for these receptors. Through 5' RACE with UMI labels, the TRB cDNA libraries were prepared. Reprocessing the 5' RACE reads, TCRdb reports a single entry for every CDR3 protein and omits DNA. The table for this sample gives 65,000 to 90,000 distinct CDR3 sequences. Material: naive CXCR3+ CD8+ T cells from blood. As to subset: CD45RO-CCR7+CD27+CD95- naive CD8+ T cells expressing CXCR3 (TNR3+). These receptors all come from a human donor in good health. Some clones in this sample may be carry-over from other donors' samples.

J is TRBJ2-3 and V is TRBV11-2; the TRBD1 assignment by TCRdb is unverifiable without DNA. The CDR3 is 18 amino acids. Germline V lookup: CDR1 SGHAT, CDR2 FQNNGV. CDR3 amino acids: CASSFQGLTKTSTDTQYF.

This chain links TRBV4-1 with TRBJ1-6. The CDR3 covers 16 residues. Germline values: CDR1 MGHRA, CDR2 YSYEKL. CDR3 sequence reads: CASRHPQEGRYSPLHF.